This entry lists 8 T cell receptor beta chains sequenced from one sample in a study of blood T cell repertoires in COVID-19. Here immunoSEQ multiplex PCR was the method, and the copy in TCRdb shows in-frame clones only, minus some. The sample consists of 250,000 to 300,000 clones, around 87% of them appearing once. Sequenced material: peripheral blood. The receptors derive from a middle-aged woman who had recovered from COVID-19.

This chain connects TRBV10-3 to TRBJ1-1; 7 bases align to TRBD1. This CDR3 is 15 amino acids long. Germline trimming cut 7 bases from V and 7 bases from J; bases unmatched to any gene: 15. CDR1 is ENHRY and CDR2 is SYGVKD in the germline V gene. Here the CDR3 DNA reads TGTGCCATCAATCGAGGAGGGGGCGAGAACCATGAAGCTTTCTTT. Translating it yields CAINRGGGENHEAFF.

The chain is built from TRBV6-5 and TRBJ2-3, with 9 nucleotides matching TRBD2. Germline V gives CDR1 MNHEY, CDR2 SVGAGI. Trimming cost V 8 bases and J 1 base; bases outside gene matches: 1. The CDR3 has 13 amino acids. CDR3 region: CASGGGGTDTQYF. CDR3 coding DNA: TGTGCCAGCGGCGGGGGGGGCACAGATACGCAGTATTTT.

This sequence joins TRBV6-5 and TRBJ2-3; the match to TRBD1 covers 7 bases. In germline, CDR1 is MNHEY, CDR2 SVGAGI. The V gene end was trimmed by 4 bases and the J gene end by 0 bases; junction bases not matched to a gene: 7. CDR3 length equals 16 residues. The CDR3 DNA follows: TGTGCCAGCAGTTTCCGACAGGGAGCTAGCACAGATACGCAGTATTTT. It specifies CASSFRQGASTDTQYF.

CDR3 nucleotide sequence: TGTGCCAGCACCAGACAGGGGGCGCGTAACACCGGGGAGCTGTTTTTT. Translated: CASTRQGARNTGELFF. V usage is TRBV5-4 and J usage is TRBJ2-2; TRBD1 agrees at 10 bases. CDR1 is SGHNT, CDR2 YYREEE, per germline (reference sequence). J was trimmed by 2 bases and V by 6 bases; bases with no gene match: 7. The CDR3 covers 16 residues.

V is TRBV4-3 and J is TRBJ2-3; 7 nucleotides align to TRBD1. This CDR3 has 16 amino acids. Trimming removed 0 bases from V and 3 bases from J; junction bases left unmatched: 6. Germline V gives CDR1 LGHNA, CDR2 YSLEER. CDR3 nucleotide sequence: TGCGCCAGCAGCCAAGATATGGAACAGGGGACAGATACGCAGTATTTT. As protein: CASSQDMEQGTDTQYF.

This chain links TRBV5-1 with TRBJ1-4, with TRBD1 matching 9 bases. Trimming cost V 4 bases and J 8 bases; bases outside gene matches: 6. The CDR3 totals 14 residues. CDR1 is SGHRS and CDR2 is YFSETQ in the germline V gene. CDR3 sequence: CASSQQGAGEKLFF. DNA for the CDR3: TGCGCCAGCAGCCAACAGGGGGCGGGGGAAAAACTGTTTTTT.

The J gene is TRBJ1-1, the V gene TRBV7-9; D is unclear. CDR1 SEHNR and CDR2 FQNEAQ come from the germline V gene (reference sequence). Trimming took 4 bases from V and 6 from J, leaving 21 bases between them. CDR3 size: 16 residues. The CDR3 reads CASSSTREVAAAEAFF. In DNA, the CDR3 is TGTGCCAGCAGCTCTACCCGTGAAGTCGCGGCTGCTGAAGCTTTCTTT.

V and J are TRBV7-9 and TRBJ1-1; 8 nucleotides match TRBD1. The length of the CDR3 is 14 residues. The germline gives CDR1 SEHNR, CDR2 FQNEAQ (reference sequence). V gave up 5 bases and J gave up 3 bases; unmatched junction bases: 5. Written as DNA, the CDR3 is TGTGCCAGCAGCCCCCAGGGGGCGGACACTGAAGCTTTCTTT. This gives the protein CASSPQGADTEAFF.